Given below is one T cell receptor beta chain in context. This entry is derived from a study of blood T cell repertoires in COVID-19. Study overall: The samples span acute and convalescent COVID-19 from the United States, Italy and Spain. The analysed material was cDNA or gDNA that came from T cells, B-cell-depleted T cells, or PBMCs.

The CDR3 contains 16 residues. The J segment lost 5 bases and the V segment lost 5 bases, leaving 10 bases of the junction unmatched. Looked up from germline, CDR1 is MNHEY and CDR2 is SMNVEV (reference sequence). Per the original methods: Reference gene primer amplification yielded estimated nucleated cell counts. Sequencing was performed with immunoSEQ multiplex PCR; in TCRdb, only in-frame clones are kept and a portion is missing. The V and J calls and the clone size are those of that table, but D and trimming were determined from the DNA. The sample includes over 200,000 clones, 87% of them seen just once.

Source material: peripheral blood. The clonotype originates from a woman aged 18 to 35 who had recovered from COVID-19. V and J are TRBV27 and TRBJ2-3; 10 positions agree with TRBD2. The CDR3 reads CASSLRTSGRGDTQYF. The CDR3 region has the DNA TGTGCCAGCAGTCTCCGGACTAGCGGAAGGGGAGATACGCAGTATTTT.